Below, one T cell receptor (beta chain) is given with its context. This record comes from a study of shared T cell receptors in the human thymus. Profiling relied on immunoSEQ multiplex PCR, and the TCRdb table lists in-frame clones only, not all of them. This table holds fewer than 700,000 clones, more than 75% found once. Germline CDR1 reads MNHEY; CDR2 reads SMNVEV (reference sequence). The CDR3 is made up of 12 amino acids. V shed 4 bases and J shed 6 bases, with 8 bases lying between them. These data also formed part of another study, on human thymus T cells. Per that paper: Resections that were taken during corrective heart surgery supplied the thymus tissue.

This receptor was taken from a boy under three years old with a congenital heart defect. The sample was thymocytes. The chain uses TRBV27 and TRBJ2-3; D call uncertain. The CDR3 DNA sequence: TGTGCCAGCAGTTCCCCCGGGGATACGCAGTATTTT. It encodes CASSSPGDTQYF.